This TCR beta chain comes out of a study of Ad26.COV2.S vaccination and SARS-CoV-2 variants. On the study more broadly: Donor had been placed in the Ad26.COV2.S arm of the COV1001 trial. Recipients of Ad26.COV2.S got it intramuscularly, once or twice 56 days apart. Overall study results and limits: There was reportedly substantial breadth in spike-specific CD8+ and CD4+ T cell responses after vaccination. The analyses of TCR breadth and depth may have understated the size of total T cell responses.

A word on this clone: The antigen remains unidentified.

Measured with immunoSEQ multiplex PCR; TCRdb has only the in-frame clones, and not every one. The sample holds about 440,000 clones, around 90% seen once. The treatment was: roughly 18 received Ad26.COV2.S at low or high dose, single or two shots; about 5 received placebo; per-sample allocation not given. Repertoires come from day 63 after the first vaccine or placebo injection. The V and J ends lost 5 bases and 1 base respectively, with 11 bases between them. Germline CDR1 is SQVTM and CDR2 is ANQGSEA. The CDR3 length is 13 residues. The sample was peripheral blood, taken in a trial of Ad26.COV2.S vaccine versus placebo. The chain joins TRBV29-1 to TRBJ2-5; possible D gene TRBD1, 5 bases. This receptor was obtained from a person aged 18-65 years who received the Ad26.COV2.S COVID-19 vaccine or a placebo. The CDR3 DNA is TGCAGCGTTATACAGGTGACCCAAGAGACCCAGTACTTC. This encodes CSVIQVTQETQYF. Filled out from reference TRBV29-1 and TRBJ2-5, the complete variable domain reads SAVISQKPSRDICQRGTSLTIQCQVDSQVTMMFWYRQQPGQSLTLIATANQGSEATYESGFVIDKFPISRPNLTFSTLTVSNMSPEDSSIYLCSVIQVTQETQYFGPGTRLLVL.